Below, one T cell receptor beta chain is given with its context. No antigen is known for it. No base-level quality is on record; no much larger clone is a single base apart. The data originate from a study of response to subunit inactivated influenza vaccine (dated by TCRdb to about 2018). With respect to the entire study: Deep quantitative profiling of the T cell receptor repertoire was used in the study to follow responses to a trivalent subunit inactivated influenza vaccine. What the authors observed across the whole study: It was suggested by the authors that each seasonal influenza vaccination may recruit only a limited number of new T cells.

V lost 2 bases and J lost 7 bases, and the count of bases not matched to a germline gene is 6. Looking up the germline V gene yields CDR1 KGHDR and CDR2 SFDVKD. The CDR3 contains 14 residues, cysteine and phenylalanine counted. CDR3 DNA is the only sequence kept; it has 42 bases, read in frame from the first base. Libraries came from RT-PCR. The reads were generated on an Illumina HiSeq 2500. Starting from the raw public reads, TCRdb applied fastp trimming at Q25, assembled clones with MiXCR and retained in-frame beta chains. Here each entry gathers all rows of one CDR3 protein and keeps the most common genes and DNA. Here the sample has about 780,000 distinct CDR3 sequences; about a fifth occur a single time. The top ten hold about a tenth of the sample.

The source of this sequence is a man in his fifties who received an inactivated influenza vaccine. Donor details come from another sample of the same person, matched by shared clones. The chain is assembled from TRBV24-1 and TRBJ2-7; TRBD2 agrees with 8 junctional bases. Specimen: PBMCs from blood, collected 5 to 6 days after vaccination. The DNA sequence reads TGTGCCACCAGTGATTCCGGGACTAGGTGGGAGCAGTACTTC. This sequence encodes CATSDSGTRWEQYF.